This record looks at one TCR beta chain sequence and its context. In nominal health when sampled, donors likely had unrecorded immune exposures nonetheless. This entry belongs to a study of cytomegalovirus exposure and HLA in healthy donors. PCR amplification relied on 60 Vbeta primers (plus 13 Jbeta primers). The table came from immunoSEQ multiplex PCR; TCRdb's copy has only in-frame clones and leaves some out. The sample carries some 140,000 clones, around 80% recorded once. V shed 3 bases and J shed 14 bases, with 17 bases lying between them. The CDR3 contains 12 residues. Per the germline V gene, CDR1 is SGDLS and CDR2 is YYNGEE.

Sequenced material: PBMCs. The sequence was collected from a woman aged 50 to 60 in good health and CMV-seropositive. The rearrangement links TRBV9 to TRBJ1-2; D ambiguous. The DNA of the CDR3 is TGTGCCAGCAGCGAGAGCGGGGTCCTGGGGACCTTC. Residues: CASSESGVLGTF. The full variable domain, completed using reference TRBV9 and TRBJ1-2, is DSGVTQTPKHLITATGQRVTLRCSPRSGDLSVYWYQQSLDQGLQFLIQYYNGEERAKGNILERFSAQQFPDLHSELNLSSLELGDSALYFCASSESGVLGTFGSGTRLTVV.